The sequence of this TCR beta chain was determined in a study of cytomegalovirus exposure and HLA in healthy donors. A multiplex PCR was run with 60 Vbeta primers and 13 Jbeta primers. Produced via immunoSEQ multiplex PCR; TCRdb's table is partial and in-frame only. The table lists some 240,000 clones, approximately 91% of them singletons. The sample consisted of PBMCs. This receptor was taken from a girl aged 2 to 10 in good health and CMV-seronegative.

CDR3 nucleotides: TGTGCCAGCAGCTTAGGACTTAATTACGAGCAGTACTTC. This translates into CASSLGLNYEQYF. This rearrangement joins TRBV7-9 to TRBJ2-7, with unresolved D. Looked up from germline, CDR1 is SEHNR and CDR2 is FQNEAQ (reference sequence). This CDR3 has 13 residues. Trimming cost V 1 base and J 4 bases, with 8 bases left between them. Looking up the rest from reference TRBV7-9 and TRBJ2-7 gives the full variable domain: DTGVSQNPRHKITKRGQNVTFRCDPISEHNRLYWYRQTLGQGPEFLTYFQNEAQLEKSRLLSDRFSAERPKGSFSTLEIQRTEQGDSAMYLCASSLGLNYEQYFGPGTRLTVT.